The rows below give T cell receptor beta chains drawn from one sample of a study of T cells in tumors after PD-1 blockade. Clones were sequenced by immunoSEQ multiplex PCR, and TCRdb holds only the in-frame ones, with some missing. The table includes fewer than 25,000 clones, about 82% detected once. The sequencing here drew on PBMCs, taken after anti-PD-1 treatment. All receptors come from a human donor with basal cell carcinoma. Both conserved end residues are trimmed from each CDR3. Fields, in order: clone size, V gene, CDR3 protein. The size entry is marked missing in some rows and otherwise reads once, few, many or a size class.

- | TRBV5-4 | ASSLVPGTYEQY
few | TRBV19 | ASTPRGEGNQPQH
- | TRBV4-2 | ASSGLAGGISYNEQF
- | TRBV23-1 | ASTPPQGTTEAF
- | TRBV7-9 | ASSSKGPQGAGTEAF
- | TRBV4-2 | ASSRNLGDESEQY
few | TRBV27 | ASSLRQPGTEAF
- | TRBV5-1 | ASSSDTGSQPQH
- | TRBV18 | ASSPAGNQPQH
- | TRBV5-1 | ASSPPTDTQY
- | TRBV18 | ASSPWTGEDTIY
- | TRBV15 | ATSRASGGPSSYNEQF
- | TRBV6-6 | ASSYSRGRDTEAF
once | TRBV18 | ASSPMTGRELYGYT
once | TRBV29-1 | SAGQGLYEQY
- | TRBV10-3 | AISAMDKNTEAF
- | TRBV11-3 | ASSLNLLGQEDYGYT
- | TRBV7-3 | ASSLVPAGIGNSPLH
- | TRBV11-3 | ASSRGQLVGPDSPLH
- | TRBV6-1 | ASSEANWGGYT
- | TRBV5-8 | ASERVRAGNTIY
- | TRBV7-9 | ASSLVLAYGYT
- | TRBV5-6 | ASTGLAGGSDTQY
- | TRBV27 | ASSWDQYYNEQF
- | TRBV18 | ASSLSTGGKDTQY
- | TRBV12-5 | ASGLDRGNTIY
- | TRBV27 | ASSLIGTGGAGTEAF
- | TRBV6-6 | ASSYPSEGAEAF
- | TRBV6-5 | ASSGGMVDNQPQH
- | TRBV30 | AWSAGTGTQY
once | TRBV7-9 | ASSRRAGENEKLF
- | TRBV15 | ATSREMRGAGEQY
- | TRBV3-1/TRBV3-2 | ASSPAGPTNYGYT
- | TRBV23-1 | ASSQSFEKNSPTEAF
few | TRBV10-3 | AISSPGTGGFGDSYNEQF
- | TRBV11-2 | ASSLRTSGGLRTDTQY
- | TRBV6-6 | ASSYEGAATYEQY
- | TRBV4-2 | ASSQSGTRNTEAF
- | TRBV6-5 | ASSYLGGQGQETQY